This record looks at one T cell receptor (beta chain) sequence and its context. Germline lookup yields CDR1 SGDLS and CDR2 YYNGEE. With 4 bases clipped from V and 3 bases from J, the junction kept 14 bases outside the gene matches. This CDR3 contains 19 residues. This record comes from a study of long-term antiretroviral therapy in people with HIV. Sequencing used immunoSEQ v3.0 at survey level. Sequencing was performed with immunoSEQ multiplex PCR; in TCRdb, only in-frame clones are kept and a portion is missing. The sample has 15,000 to 20,000 clones, 90% to 95% seen once; the top ten hold approximately 1.5%.

The V and J genes are TRBV9 and TRBJ2-6; 9 bases line up with TRBD1. Sequencing was performed on unsorted PBMCs, taken around 10 years after starting antiretroviral therapy. The clonotype originates from a man aged 25 to 40 with HIV. The CDR3 loop reads CASSPGARQGGNGANVLTF. In nucleotides, the CDR3 is TGTGCCAGCAGCCCCGGGGCCCGACAGGGGGGGAATGGGGCCAACGTCCTGACTTTC.